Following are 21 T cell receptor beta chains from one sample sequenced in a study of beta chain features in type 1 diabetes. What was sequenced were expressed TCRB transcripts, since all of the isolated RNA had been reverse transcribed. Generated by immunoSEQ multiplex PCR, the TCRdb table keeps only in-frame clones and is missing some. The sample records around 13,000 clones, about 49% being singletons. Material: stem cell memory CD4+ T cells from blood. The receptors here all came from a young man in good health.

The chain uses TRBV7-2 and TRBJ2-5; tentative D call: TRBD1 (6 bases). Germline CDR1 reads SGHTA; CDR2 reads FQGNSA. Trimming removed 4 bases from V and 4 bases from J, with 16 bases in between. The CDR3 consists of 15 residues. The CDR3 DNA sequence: TGTGCCAGCAGCTACAATACAGGGTTACGAGAGACCCAGTACTTC. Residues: CASSYNTGLRETQYF.

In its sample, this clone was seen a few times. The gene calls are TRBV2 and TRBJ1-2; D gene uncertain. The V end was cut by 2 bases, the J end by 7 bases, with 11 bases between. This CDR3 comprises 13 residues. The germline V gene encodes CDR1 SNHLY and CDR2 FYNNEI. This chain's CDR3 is CASSEPERSGYTF. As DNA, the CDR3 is TGTGCCAGCAGTGAACCCGAGCGGAGTGGCTACACCTTC.

CDR3 sequence reads: CASSFRQGRGTDTQYF. The CDR3 coding sequence is TGTGCCAGCAGTTTCAGACAGGGTCGTGGCACAGATACGCAGTATTTT. The chain links TRBV28 to TRBJ2-3, with 7 bases fitting TRBD1. Germline CDR1 MDHEN, CDR2 SYDVKM. This CDR3 is built from 16 residues. Unmatched junction bases numbered 7, after V lost 3 bases and J lost 1 base.

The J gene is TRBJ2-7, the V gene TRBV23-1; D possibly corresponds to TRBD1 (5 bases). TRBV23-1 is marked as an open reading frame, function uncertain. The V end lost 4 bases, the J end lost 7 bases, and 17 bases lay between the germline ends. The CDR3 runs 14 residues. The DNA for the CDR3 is TGCGCCAGCAGTCCACCCGGGCCCAGGGATGAGCAGTACTTC. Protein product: CASSPPGPRDEQYF.

DNA for the CDR3: TGCAGCGTTGAGAAAGGGGCCGGGACAGGGGTGAATGAGCAGTTCTTC. It translates to CSVEKGAGTGVNEQFF. The chain recombines TRBV29-1 with TRBJ2-1, with 10 bases that match TRBD1. The CDR3 length is 16 residues. The germline CDR1 and CDR2 sequences are SQVTM and ANQGSEA. V shed 3 bases, J shed 7 bases, and the junction held 12 bases outside the gene matches.

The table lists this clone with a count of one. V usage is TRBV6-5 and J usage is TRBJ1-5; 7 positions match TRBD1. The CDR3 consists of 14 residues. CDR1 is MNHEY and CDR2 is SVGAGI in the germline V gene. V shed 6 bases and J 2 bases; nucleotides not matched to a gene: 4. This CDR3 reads CASRWTGGNQPQHF. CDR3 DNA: TGTGCCAGCAGATGGACAGGCGGCAATCAGCCCCAGCATTTT.

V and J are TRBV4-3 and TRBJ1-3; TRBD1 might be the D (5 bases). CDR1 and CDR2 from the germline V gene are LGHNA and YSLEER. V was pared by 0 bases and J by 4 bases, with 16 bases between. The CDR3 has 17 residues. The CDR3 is CASSQDPAVGAGNTIYF. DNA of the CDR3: TGCGCCAGCAGCCAAGATCCGGCGGTTGGGGCAGGAAACACCATATATTTT.

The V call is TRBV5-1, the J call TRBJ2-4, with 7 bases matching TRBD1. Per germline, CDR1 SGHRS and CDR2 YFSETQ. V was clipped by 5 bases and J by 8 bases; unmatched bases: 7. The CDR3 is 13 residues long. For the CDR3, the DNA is TGCGCCAGCAGAGAACAGGGGCGGGACATTCAGTACTTC. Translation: CASREQGRDIQYF.

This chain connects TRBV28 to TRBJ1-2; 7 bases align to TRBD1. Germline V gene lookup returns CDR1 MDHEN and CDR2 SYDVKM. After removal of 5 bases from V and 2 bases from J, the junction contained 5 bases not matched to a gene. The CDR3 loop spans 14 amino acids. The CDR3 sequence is CASSGGQPNYGYTF. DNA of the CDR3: TGTGCCAGCAGTGGGGGACAGCCGAACTATGGCTACACCTTC.

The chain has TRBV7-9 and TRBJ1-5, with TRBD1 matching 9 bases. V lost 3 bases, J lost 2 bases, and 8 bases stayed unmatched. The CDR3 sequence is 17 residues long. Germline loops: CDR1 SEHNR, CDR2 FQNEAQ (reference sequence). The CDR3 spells CASSFSLTGGRNQPQHF. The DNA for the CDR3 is TGTGCCAGCAGCTTCTCCCTTACAGGGGGCCGCAATCAGCCCCAGCATTTT.

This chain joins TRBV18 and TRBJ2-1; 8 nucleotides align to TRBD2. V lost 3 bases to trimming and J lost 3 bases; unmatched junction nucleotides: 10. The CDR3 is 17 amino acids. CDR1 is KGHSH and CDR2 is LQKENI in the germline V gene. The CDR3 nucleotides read TGTGCCAGCTCACCTACCTGGACGGGGGGGCTCTACAATGAGCAGTTCTTC. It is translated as CASSPTWTGGLYNEQFF. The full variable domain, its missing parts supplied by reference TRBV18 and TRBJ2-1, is NAGVMQNPRHLVRRRGQEARLRCSPMKGHSHVYWYRQLPEEGLKFMVYLQKENIIDESGMPKERFSAEFPKEGPSILRIQQVVRGDSAAYFCASSPTWTGGLYNEQFFGPGTRLTVL.

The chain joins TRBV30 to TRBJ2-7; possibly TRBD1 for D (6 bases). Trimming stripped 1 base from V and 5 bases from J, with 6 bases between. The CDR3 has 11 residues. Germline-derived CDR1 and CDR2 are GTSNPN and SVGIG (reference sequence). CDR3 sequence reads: CAWSGQDEQYF. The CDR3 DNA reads TGTGCCTGGAGTGGACAGGACGAGCAGTACTTC.

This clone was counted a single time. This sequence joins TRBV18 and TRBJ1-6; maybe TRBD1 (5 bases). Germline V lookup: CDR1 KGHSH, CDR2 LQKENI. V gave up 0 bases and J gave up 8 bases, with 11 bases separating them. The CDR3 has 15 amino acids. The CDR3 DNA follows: TGTGCCAGCTCACCACCTGACTGGGGGGATTCACCCCTCCACTTT. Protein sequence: CASSPPDWGDSPLHF. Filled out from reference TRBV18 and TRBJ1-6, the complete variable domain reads NAGVMQNPRHLVRRRGQEARLRCSPMKGHSHVYWYRQLPEEGLKFMVYLQKENIIDESGMPKERFSAEFPKEGPSILRIQQVVRGDSAAYFCASSPPDWGDSPLHFGNGTRLTVT.

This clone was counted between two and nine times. The CDR3 region has the DNA TGTGCCAGCAGCGCGGGGGACAGGAGACTAGCCCGGGGTCGTGACAATGAGCAGTTCTTC. This codes for CASSAGDRRLARGRDNEQFF. This rearrangement joins TRBV9 to TRBJ2-1; D may be TRBD1 (8 bases). The V gene's germline CDR1 is SGDLS and CDR2 YYNGEE. The CDR3 sequence is 20 residues long. The V and J ends lost 3 bases and 5 bases respectively, with 30 bases between them.

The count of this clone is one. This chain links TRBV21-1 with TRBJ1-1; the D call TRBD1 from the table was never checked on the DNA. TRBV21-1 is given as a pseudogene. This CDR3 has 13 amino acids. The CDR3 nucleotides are TGTGCCAGCAGCTCCCACAGGAACACTGAAGCTTTCTTT. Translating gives CASSSHRNTEAFF.

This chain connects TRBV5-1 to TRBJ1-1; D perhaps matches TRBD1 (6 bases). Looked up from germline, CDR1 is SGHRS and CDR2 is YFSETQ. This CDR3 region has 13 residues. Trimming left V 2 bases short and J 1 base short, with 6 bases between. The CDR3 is CASSFRGNTEAFF. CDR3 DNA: TGCGCCAGCAGCTTCAGGGGGAACACTGAAGCTTTCTTT.

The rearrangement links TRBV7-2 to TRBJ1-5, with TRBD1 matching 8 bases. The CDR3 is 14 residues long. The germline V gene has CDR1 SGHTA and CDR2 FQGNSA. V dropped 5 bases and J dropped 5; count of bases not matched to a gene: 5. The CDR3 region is CASSVTGVDQPQHF. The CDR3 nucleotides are TGTGCCAGCAGCGTGACAGGGGTCGATCAGCCCCAGCATTTT.

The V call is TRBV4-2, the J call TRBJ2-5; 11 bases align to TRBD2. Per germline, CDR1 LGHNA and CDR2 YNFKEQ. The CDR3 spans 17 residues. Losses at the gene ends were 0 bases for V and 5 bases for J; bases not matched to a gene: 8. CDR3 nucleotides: TGTGCCAGCAGCCAAGATACGACTAGCGGGGTGGGGGAGACCCAGTACTTC. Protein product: CASSQDTTSGVGETQYF.

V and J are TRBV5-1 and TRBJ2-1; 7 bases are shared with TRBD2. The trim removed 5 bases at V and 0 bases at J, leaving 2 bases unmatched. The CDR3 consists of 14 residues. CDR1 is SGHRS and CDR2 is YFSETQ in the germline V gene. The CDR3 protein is CASRAGSSYNEQFF. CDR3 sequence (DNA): TGCGCCAGCAGAGCGGGGAGCTCCTACAATGAGCAGTTCTTC. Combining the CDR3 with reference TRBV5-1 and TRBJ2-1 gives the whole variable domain KAGVTQTPRYLIKTRGQQVTLSCSPISGHRSVSWYQQTPGQGLQFLFEYFSETQRNKGNFPGRFSGRQFSNSRSEMNVSTLELGDSALYLCASRAGSSYNEQFFGPGTRLTVL.

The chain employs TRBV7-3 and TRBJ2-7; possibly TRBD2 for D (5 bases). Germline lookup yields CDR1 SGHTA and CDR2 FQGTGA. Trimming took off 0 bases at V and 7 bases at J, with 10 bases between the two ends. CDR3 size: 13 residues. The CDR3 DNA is TGTGCCAGCAGCTTAACCGGGGTAGGAGAGCAGTACTTC. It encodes CASSLTGVGEQYF.

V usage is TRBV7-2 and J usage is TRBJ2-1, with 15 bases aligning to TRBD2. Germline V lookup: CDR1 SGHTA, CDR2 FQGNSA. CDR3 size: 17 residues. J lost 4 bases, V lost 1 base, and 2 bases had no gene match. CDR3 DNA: TGTGCCAGCAGCTTAGTTGGGACTAGCGGGGGGTACAATGAGCAGTTCTTC. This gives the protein CASSLVGTSGGYNEQFF.